The next 18 T cell receptor beta chains were all read from a single sample in a study of blood T cell repertoires in COVID-19. Here immunoSEQ multiplex PCR was the method, and the copy in TCRdb shows in-frame clones only, minus some. This table holds about 160,000 clones, around 92% found once. Sample: peripheral blood. These receptors were collected from a man aged 25-45 years with COVID-19, enrolled during active disease.

This clone was seen only once. This chain joins TRBV6-5 and TRBJ2-1; TRBD2 matches 10 bases. CDR1 and CDR2 (germline): MNHEY, SVGAGI. V trimming: 4 bases; J trimming: 0 bases; junction bases outside the gene matches: 3. The CDR3 has 16 residues. Written as DNA, the CDR3 is TGTGCCAGCAGTTGGACTAGCGGTAGCTCCTACAATGAGCAGTTCTTC. Protein sequence: CASSWTSGSSYNEQFF.

The chain is built from TRBV7-2 and TRBJ2-1; TRBD1 agrees at 9 bases. Germline V gene lookup returns CDR1 SGHTA and CDR2 FQGNSA. Unmatched junction bases numbered 2, after V lost 2 bases and J lost 0 bases. This CDR3 region has 16 residues. The CDR3, as DNA: TGTGCCAGCAGCTTACGGACAGGGGCCTCCTACAATGAGCAGTTCTTC. Amino acid sequence: CASSLRTGASYNEQFF.

The V and J genes are TRBV28 and TRBJ1-3; the D gene is possibly TRBD1 (5 bases). Germline V lookup: CDR1 MDHEN, CDR2 SYDVKM. Deletions cut 1 base from V and 4 bases from J, with 11 bases between. CDR3 length: 15 residues. The CDR3 sequence: CASSLLGAKGNTIYF. CDR3 coding DNA: TGTGCCAGCAGTTTATTAGGGGCGAAGGGAAACACCATATATTTT.

This rearrangement joins TRBV7-2 to TRBJ1-3; 8 bases are shared with TRBD1. Germline lookup yields CDR1 SGHTA and CDR2 FQGNSA. This CDR3 has 16 amino acids. V lost 6 bases and J lost 0; bases outside the gene matches: 7. CDR3 DNA: TGTGCCAGCAGTCGTAGTGGGACAGGCTCTGGAAACACCATATATTTT. It codes for CASSRSGTGSGNTIYF.

This clone was seen just once. The rearrangement links TRBV30 to TRBJ1-1; no firm D call. Germline V CDR1 and CDR2: GTSNPN, SVGIG (reference sequence). The CDR3 consists of 12 residues. V was trimmed by 5 bases and J by 1 base, leaving 8 bases between them. The CDR3 reads CAWATANTEAFF. The CDR3 DNA sequence: TGTGCCTGGGCCACAGCGAACACTGAAGCTTTCTTT. Filled out from reference TRBV30 and TRBJ1-1, the complete variable domain reads SQTIHQWPATLVQPVGSPLSLECTVEGTSNPNLYWYRQAAGRGLQLLFYSVGIGQISSEVPQNLSASRPQDRQFILSSKKLLLSDSGFYLCAWATANTEAFFGQGTRLTVV.

The V call is TRBV7-8, the J call TRBJ2-3, with D perhaps TRBD1 (5 bases). Trimming pared 1 base from V and 4 bases from J, leaving 9 bases between. Germline CDR1 and CDR2: SGHVS and FQNEAQ. The CDR3 covers 14 residues. CDR3 region: CASSLVQGADTQYF. The CDR3 DNA reads TGTGCCAGCAGCTTAGTTCAGGGTGCAGATACGCAGTATTTT.

This sequence joins TRBV5-4 and TRBJ2-7, with D perhaps matching TRBD1 (8 bases). The germline CDR1 and CDR2 sequences are SGHNT and YYREEE (reference sequence). The V end was cut by 2 bases, the J end by 2 bases, with 14 bases between. This CDR3 comprises 15 residues. The CDR3 loop reads CASSFGQGGTYEQYF. The CDR3 nucleotides are TGTGCCAGCAGCTTCGGACAGGGAGGGACCTACGAGCAGTACTTC. The full variable domain, rest sourced from reference TRBV5-4 and TRBJ2-7, is ETGVTQSPTHLIKTRGQQVTLRCSSQSGHNTVSWYQQALGQGPQFIFQYYREEENGRGNFPPRFSGLQFPNYSSELNVNALELDDSALYLCASSFGQGGTYEQYFGPGTRLTVT.

This chain uses TRBV7-2 with TRBJ2-6; tentatively, D is TRBD1 (5 bases). V lost 0 bases and J lost 2, with 17 bases in between. The CDR3 runs to 19 residues. CDR1 and CDR2 (germline): SGHTA, FQGNSA. CDR3: CASSLAVLQGSAGANVLTF. CDR3 bases: TGTGCCAGCAGCTTAGCGGTTCTCCAGGGCTCAGCTGGGGCCAACGTCCTGACTTTC.

The rearrangement links TRBV9 to TRBJ2-1, with D maybe TRBD2 (7 bases). CDR1 is SGDLS, CDR2 YYNGEE, per germline. CDR3 length: 14 residues. Trimming took off 6 bases at V and 1 base at J, with 11 bases between the two ends. Here the CDR3 DNA reads TGTGCCAGCACGAGGGGGGGTTCCTACAATGAGCAGTTCTTC. Its translation: CASTRGGSYNEQFF. The variable domain in full, with the rest retrieved from reference TRBV9 and TRBJ2-1, is DSGVTQTPKHLITATGQRVTLRCSPRSGDLSVYWYQQSLDQGLQFLIQYYNGEERAKGNILERFSAQQFPDLHSELNLSSLELGDSALYFCASTRGGSYNEQFFGPGTRLTVL.

V usage is TRBV28 and J usage is TRBJ1-5; D remains unclear. Trimming removed 1 base from V and 0 bases from J, with 13 bases in between. CDR3 size: 17 residues. In germline, CDR1 is MDHEN, CDR2 SYDVKM. Here the CDR3 reads CASSLSQAVGSNQPQHF. Written as DNA, the CDR3 is TGTGCCAGCAGTTTATCCCAGGCCGTGGGTAGCAATCAGCCCCAGCATTTT.

This rearrangement joins TRBV6-4 to TRBJ1-4; no firm D call. Germline CDR1 MRHNA, CDR2 SNTAGT. V was trimmed by 4 bases and J by 0 bases, leaving 9 bases between them. The CDR3 runs to 15 residues. The CDR3 sequence: CASSAKQPTNEKLFF. The CDR3 nucleotides are TGTGCCAGCAGTGCTAAACAGCCAACTAATGAAAAACTGTTTTTT.

This clone was detected once. The CDR3 bases are TGTGCCAGCAGCCACCGGACAGAGAACACTGAAGCTTTCTTT. This encodes CASSHRTENTEAFF. The chain couples TRBV7-2 to TRBJ1-1; perhaps TRBD1 as D (6 bases). Trimming shortened V by 5 bases and J by 1 base, and 11 bases separated the two germline ends. Germline assignment: CDR1 SGHTA and CDR2 FQGNSA. The CDR3 has 14 residues.

V is TRBV4-3 and J is TRBJ2-3, with TRBD1 as a possible D gene (5 bases). Trimming took 0 bases from V and 3 from J, leaving 10 bases between them. This CDR3 is 15 amino acids long. Germline V lookup: CDR1 LGHNA, CDR2 YSLEER. DNA for the CDR3: TGCGCCAGCAGCCAAGATCGGCAGGGAACAGATACGCAGTATTTT. It specifies CASSQDRQGTDTQYF.

J is TRBJ1-5 and V is TRBV7-8, with 7 bases aligning to TRBD1. The trim removed 3 bases at V and 2 bases at J, leaving 4 bases unmatched. Germline loops: CDR1 SGHVS, CDR2 FQNEAQ. The CDR3 sequence is 15 residues long. The CDR3 protein is CASSLTQGGNQPQHF. The CDR3 DNA follows: TGTGCCAGCAGCTTGACCCAGGGGGGCAATCAGCCCCAGCATTTT.

CDR3 DNA sequence: TGTGCCAGCAGCCCAGGACAGGGCCTCTCCTACGAGCAGTACTTC. Protein sequence: CASSPGQGLSYEQYF. The chain has TRBV5-4 and TRBJ2-7; 8 bases are shared with TRBD1. This CDR3 region has 15 residues. J was trimmed by 0 bases and V by 4 bases; bases with no gene match: 6. CDR1 SGHNT and CDR2 YYREEE come from the germline V gene (reference sequence).

This sequence joins TRBV5-6 and TRBJ2-1, with 7 bases identical to TRBD1. Germline V gene sequence: CDR1 SGHDT, CDR2 YYEEEE. Germline trimming cut 4 bases from V and 8 bases from J; bases unmatched to any gene: 15. CDR3 size: 16 residues. CDR3 residues: CASSPIEGAGIDEQFF. The CDR3, as DNA: TGTGCCAGCAGCCCTATTGAGGGGGCAGGTATAGATGAGCAGTTCTTC. The entire variable domain, with the rest obtained from reference TRBV5-6 and TRBJ2-1, is as follows: DAGVTQSPTHLIKTRGQQVTLRCSPKSGHDTVSWYQQALGQGPQFIFQYYEEEERQRGNFPDRFSGHQFPNYSSELNVNALLLGDSALYLCASSPIEGAGIDEQFFGPGTRLTVL.

The rearrangement joins TRBV28 to TRBJ1-3; D gene uncertain. Deletions cut 3 bases from V and 7 bases from J, with 4 bases between. The length of the CDR3 is 11 residues. Germline V gene sequence: CDR1 MDHEN, CDR2 SYDVKM. The CDR3 DNA reads TGTGCCAGCAGTTTGAGGAACACCATATATTTT. Translation gives CASSLRNTIYF.

The chain carries TRBV30 and TRBJ1-5, with D possibly TRBD1 on 5 matching bases. CDR1 GTSNPN and CDR2 SVGIG come from the germline V gene (reference sequence). The CDR3 runs 14 residues. Trimming took off 2 bases at V and 3 bases at J, with 11 bases between the two ends. DNA for the CDR3: TGTGCCTGGAGTCTGGGGGGACTCAATCAGCCCCAGCATTTT. The encoded protein is CAWSLGGLNQPQHF.